This T cell receptor beta chain was identified during a study of shared clonotypes between healthy human individuals. Study-level findings and limits: Only a few donors were included, so the genetic and exposure-history diversity represented was limited. Apart from blood, nothing was sampled; tissue repertoires likely differ. A generally larger estimated richness was seen in naive subsets than in memory subsets.

The CD4+ fraction was divided into a CD45RA+ naive subset and a CD45RA-negative memory subset. Here immunoSEQ multiplex PCR was the method, and the copy in TCRdb shows in-frame clones only, minus some. This repertoire shows a few million clones, just over 90% found once; its top ten account for about 0.39%. Remarks on this clone: Its matching antigen is unknown.

V lost 1 base to trimming and J lost 2 bases; unmatched junction nucleotides: 6. CDR1 MDHEN and CDR2 SYDVKM come from the germline V gene. The length of the CDR3 is 16 residues. V usage is TRBV28 and J usage is TRBJ2-3, with 7 nucleotides matching TRBD2. This sequence was found in a man between 18 and 35 years old in good health. Some clones in this sample may be carry-over from other donors' samples. The sequenced material came from naive CD4+ T cells from PBMCs. Described subset: CD45RA+ positively selected. The CDR3 protein is CASSLSSSGYTDTQYF. The DNA for the CDR3 is TGTGCCAGCAGTTTATCGTCTAGCGGATACACAGATACGCAGTATTTT.